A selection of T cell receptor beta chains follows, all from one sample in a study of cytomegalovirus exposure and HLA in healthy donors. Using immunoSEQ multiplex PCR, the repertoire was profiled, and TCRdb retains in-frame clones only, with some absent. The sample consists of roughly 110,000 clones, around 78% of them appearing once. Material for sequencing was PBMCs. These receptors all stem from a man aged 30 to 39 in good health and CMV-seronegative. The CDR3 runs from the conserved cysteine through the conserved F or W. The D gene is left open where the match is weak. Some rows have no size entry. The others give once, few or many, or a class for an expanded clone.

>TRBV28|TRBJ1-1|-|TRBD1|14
CASSLGAGGTGAFF
TGTGCCAGCAGTTTAGGGGCAGGGGGCACCGGAGCTTTCTTT
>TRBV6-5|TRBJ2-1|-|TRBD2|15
CASRSSGSSYNEQFF
TGTGCCAGCAGAAGTAGCGGGAGCTCCTACAATGAGCAGTTCTTC
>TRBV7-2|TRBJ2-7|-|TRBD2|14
CASSGTSGSYEQYF
TGTGCCAGCAGTGGGACTAGCGGATCCTACGAGCAGTACTTC
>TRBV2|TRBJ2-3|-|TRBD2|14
CASPTSGGLDTQYF
TGTGCCAGCCCGACTAGCGGGGGGCTAGATACGCAGTATTTT
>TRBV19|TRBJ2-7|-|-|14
CASSMSGSRDEQYF
TGTGCCAGTAGTATGTCGGGGAGTCGGGACGAGCAGTACTTC
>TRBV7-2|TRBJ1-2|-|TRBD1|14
CASSPWTGGYGYTF
TGTGCCAGCAGCCCTTGGACAGGGGGCTATGGCTACACCTTC
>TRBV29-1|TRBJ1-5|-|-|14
CSGDLDSPEQPQHF
TGCAGCGGAGATCTCGACAGCCCGGAGCAGCCCCAGCATTTT
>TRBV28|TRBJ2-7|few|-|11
CAASLAGLHYF
TGTGCCGCTAGTCTGGCGGGCTTGCATTACTTC
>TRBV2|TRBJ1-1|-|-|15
CASSEADTFRRAAFF
TGTGCCAGCAGTGAAGCGGACACCTTTCGAAGGGCCGCTTTCTTT
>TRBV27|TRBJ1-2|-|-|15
CASSPSSPNDYGYTF
TGTGCCAGCAGTCCCAGTAGCCCAAACGACTATGGCTACACCTTC
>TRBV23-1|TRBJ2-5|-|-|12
CASSHPQETQYF
TGCGCCAGCAGTCACCCACAAGAGACCCAGTACTTC
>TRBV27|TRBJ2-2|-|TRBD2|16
CASSLDTSGNTGELFF
TGTGCCAGCAGTTTAGATACTAGCGGGAACACCGGGGAGCTGTTTTTT
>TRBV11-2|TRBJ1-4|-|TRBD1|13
CASSWDRHEKLFF
TGTGCCAGCAGCTGGGACAGGCACGAAAAACTGTTTTTT
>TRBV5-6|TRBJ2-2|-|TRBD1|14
CASSSTGGIGELFF
TGTGCCAGCAGCTCGACAGGGGGCATCGGGGAGCTGTTTTTT
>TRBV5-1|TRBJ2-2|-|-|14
CASSLPGSAGELFF
TGCGCCAGCAGCTTGCCTGGGAGTGCCGGGGAGCTGTTTTTT
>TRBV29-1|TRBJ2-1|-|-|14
CSVVQRGEVDEQFF
TGCAGCGTTGTGCAGCGAGGTGAGGTCGATGAGCAGTTCTTC
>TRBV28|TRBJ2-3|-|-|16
CASSFVARASTDTQYF
TGTGCCAGCAGTTTCGTAGCGAGGGCTAGCACAGATACGCAGTATTTT
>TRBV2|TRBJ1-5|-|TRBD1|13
CAGQRDREQPQHF
TGTGCCGGGCAAAGGGACAGGGAACAGCCCCAGCATTTT
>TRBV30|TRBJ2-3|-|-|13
CAWRNQPSGTQYF
TGTGCCTGGAGAAATCAGCCGTCGGGTACGCAGTATTTT
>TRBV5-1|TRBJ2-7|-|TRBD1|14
CAGSLAGGDNEQYF
TGCGCCGGCAGCTTAGCAGGGGGAGACAACGAGCAGTACTTC
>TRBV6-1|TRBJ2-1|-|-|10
CASSGGEQFF
TGTGCCAGCAGCGGAGGGGAGCAGTTCTTC
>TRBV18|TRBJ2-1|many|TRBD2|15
CASSPTSGGASEQFF
TGTGCCAGCTCACCTACTAGCGGGGGGGCAAGTGAGCAGTTCTTC
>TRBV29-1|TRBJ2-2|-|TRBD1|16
CSVESTGGGSTGELFF
TGCAGCGTTGAGTCTACAGGGGGCGGATCCACCGGGGAGCTGTTTTTT
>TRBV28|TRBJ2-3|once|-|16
CASSPTSGSSTDTQYF
TGTGCCAGCAGTCCCACCTCGGGGTCTAGCACAGATACGCAGTATTTT
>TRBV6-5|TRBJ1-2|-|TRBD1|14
CASRTFTGDYGYTF
TGTGCCAGCAGGACTTTCACAGGGGACTATGGCTACACCTTC
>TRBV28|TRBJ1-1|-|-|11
CASSGGTEAFF
TGTGCCAGCAGTGGGGGGACTGAAGCTTTCTTT
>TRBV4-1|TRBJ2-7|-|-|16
CASSQGGRVGSYEQYF
TGCGCCAGCAGCCAAGGGGGCAGGGTGGGCTCCTACGAGCAGTACTTC
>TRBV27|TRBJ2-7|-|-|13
CASSITVSYEQYF
TGTGCCAGCAGTATCACTGTCTCCTACGAGCAGTACTTC
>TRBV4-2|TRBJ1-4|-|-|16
CASSQDVGQANEKLFF
TGTGCCAGCAGCCAAGATGTGGGGCAAGCTAATGAAAAACTGTTTTTT
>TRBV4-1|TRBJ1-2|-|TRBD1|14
CASSQEGQGDGYTF
TGCGCCAGCAGCCAAGAGGGACAGGGTGATGGCTACACCTTC
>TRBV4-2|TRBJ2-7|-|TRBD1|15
CASSQDQGAGNEQYF
TGTGCCAGCAGCCAAGATCAGGGGGCTGGAAACGAGCAGTACTTC
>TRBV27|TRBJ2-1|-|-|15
CASSPGVGLGDEQFF
TGTGCCAGCAGCCCCGGTGTGGGCCTCGGGGATGAGCAGTTCTTC
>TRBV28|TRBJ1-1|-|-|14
CASSLGRRITEAFF
TGTGCCAGCAGTTTGGGCCGTCGTATCACTGAAGCTTTCTTT
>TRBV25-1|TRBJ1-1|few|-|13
CASSEFVGKEAFF
TGTGCCAGCAGTGAATTTGTCGGTAAAGAAGCTTTCTTT
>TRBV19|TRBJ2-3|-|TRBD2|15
CASSMAGSSGNTQYF
TGTGCCAGTAGTATGGCAGGGTCTAGCGGGAATACGCAGTATTTT
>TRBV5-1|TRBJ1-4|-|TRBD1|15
CASSLQGGSGEKLFF
TGCGCCAGCAGCTTGCAAGGGGGCAGCGGTGAAAAACTGTTTTTT
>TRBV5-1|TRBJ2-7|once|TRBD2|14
CASSLGGSSYEQYF
TGCGCCAGCAGCTTAGGCGGGAGCTCCTACGAGCAGTACTTC
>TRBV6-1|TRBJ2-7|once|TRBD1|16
CASSANRDRGLYEQYF
TGTGCCAGCAGTGCAAACCGGGACAGGGGGCTTTACGAGCAGTACTTC
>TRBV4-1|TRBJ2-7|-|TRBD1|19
CASSQGALSIQGAGSEQYF
TGCGCCAGCAGCCAAGGGGCTCTTAGTATACAGGGGGCTGGAAGCGAGCAGTACTTC
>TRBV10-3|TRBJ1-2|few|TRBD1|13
CAITPGQAGGYTF
TGTGCCATCACCCCGGGACAGGCCGGTGGCTACACCTTC
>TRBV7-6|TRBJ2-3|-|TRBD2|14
CASSLVREGDTQYF
TGTGCCAGCAGCTTAGTGCGGGAGGGAGATACGCAGTATTTT
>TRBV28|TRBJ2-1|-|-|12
CASSLNYEWQFF
TGTGCCAGCAGTTTAAATTATGAGTGGCAGTTCTTC
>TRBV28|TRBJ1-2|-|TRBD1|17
CASSLTGTGGGPSGYTF
TGTGCCAGCAGTTTGACGGGGACAGGGGGCGGACCGTCCGGCTACACCTTC
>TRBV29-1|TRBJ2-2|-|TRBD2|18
CSVVSSGGSNGHTGELFF
TGCAGCGTTGTTAGTAGCGGGGGGTCTAATGGTCATACCGGGGAGCTGTTTTTT
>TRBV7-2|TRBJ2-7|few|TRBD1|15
CASSIQGGMHYEQYF
TGTGCCAGCAGCATACAGGGGGGCATGCACTACGAGCAGTACTTC
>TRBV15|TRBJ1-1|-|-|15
CATSRDAGVWTEAFF
TGTGCCACCAGCAGAGATGCGGGGGTATGGACTGAAGCTTTCTTT
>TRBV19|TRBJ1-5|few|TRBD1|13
CASRPTGDQPQHF
TGTGCCAGTAGGCCTACAGGGGATCAGCCCCAGCATTTT
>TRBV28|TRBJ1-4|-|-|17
CASSDPREPGTNEKLFF
TGTGCCAGCAGTGACCCCAGGGAACCTGGAACTAATGAAAAACTGTTTTTT
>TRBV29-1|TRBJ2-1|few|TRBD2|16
CSVEDLGLADYNEQFF
TGCAGCGTTGAAGATCTGGGACTAGCGGACTACAATGAGCAGTTCTTC
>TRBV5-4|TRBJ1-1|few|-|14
CASSLSVTNTEAFF
TGTGCCAGCAGCTTGTCGGTCACCAACACTGAAGCTTTCTTT
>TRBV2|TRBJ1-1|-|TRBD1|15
CASSPRGPAVTEAFF
TGTGCCAGCAGCCCAAGGGGGCCCGCTGTGACTGAAGCTTTCTTT
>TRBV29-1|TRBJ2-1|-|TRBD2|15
CSGAVSGGSYNEQFF
TGCAGCGGGGCCGTTAGCGGGGGGTCCTACAATGAGCAGTTCTTC
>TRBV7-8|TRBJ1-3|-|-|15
CASSLATDSGNTIYF
TGTGCCAGCAGCTTAGCGACAGATTCTGGAAACACCATATATTTT
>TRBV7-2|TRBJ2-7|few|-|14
CASSSSVGGSEQYF
TGTGCCAGCAGCTCATCGGTGGGGGGTTCCGAGCAGTACTTC
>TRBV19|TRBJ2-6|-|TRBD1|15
CASTTGYSGANVLTF
TGTGCCAGTACGACAGGGTACTCTGGGGCCAACGTCCTGACTTTC
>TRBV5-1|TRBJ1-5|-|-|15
CASSLEGVDNQPQHF
TGCGCCAGCAGCTTGGAGGGGGTCGACAATCAGCCCCAGCATTTT
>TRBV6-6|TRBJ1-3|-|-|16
CASSYGAKGSGNTIYF
TGTGCCAGCAGTTACGGGGCCAAGGGCTCTGGAAACACCATATATTTT
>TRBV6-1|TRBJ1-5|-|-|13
CASSPRDNQPQHF
TGTGCCAGCAGCCCCAGGGATAATCAGCCCCAGCATTTT
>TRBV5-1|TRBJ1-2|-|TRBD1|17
CASSVRTGGLGNYGYTF
TGCGCCAGCAGCGTACGGACAGGGGGATTGGGTAACTATGGCTACACCTTC